This passage covers 30 T cell receptor beta chains from one sample sequenced in a study of shared clonotypes between healthy human individuals. Sequenced by immunoSEQ multiplex PCR; TCRdb stores in-frame clones only, minus some. Here the sample spans some 2,400,000 clones, roughly 95% being singletons. Sequenced material: naive CD4+ T cells sorted from blood. Subset in this sample: CD45RA+ positively selected. Source of these receptors: a man aged 18 to 30 in good health.

The rearrangement joins TRBV21-1 to TRBJ2-5; TRBD1 is taken as the D call from the table, unchecked against the DNA. TRBV21-1 is described as a pseudogene. The CDR3 is 14 residues long. CDR3 in DNA: TGTGCCAGCAGGGGCCTTAGGTTGGTAGAGACCCAGTACTTC. Amino acid sequence: CASRGLRLVETQYF.

This sequence joins TRBV2 and TRBJ1-6, with 9 bases matching TRBD1. V was clipped by 5 bases and J by 5 bases; unmatched bases: 4. The V gene's germline CDR1 is SNHLY and CDR2 FYNNEI. The CDR3 covers 15 residues. DNA of the CDR3: TGTGCCAGCAGTCAACAGGGGGCGGATAATTCACCCCTCCACTTT. It yields the protein CASSQQGADNSPLHF.

The rearrangement uses TRBV27 and TRBJ2-7; D is uncertain. The V end was cut by 2 bases, the J end by 0 bases, with 11 bases between. Looked up from germline, CDR1 is MNHEY and CDR2 is SMNVEV (reference sequence). The CDR3 contains 15 residues. The CDR3 loop reads CASSLVVKSSYEQYF. CDR3 DNA sequence: TGTGCCAGCAGTTTAGTGGTTAAGAGCTCCTACGAGCAGTACTTC.

On this clone itself: Other DNA sequences in the same sample also yield this CDR3. This rearrangement joins TRBV6-5 to TRBJ1-5, with D possibly being TRBD1 (5 bases). V dropped 0 bases and J dropped 0 bases, with 6 bases sitting between them. The germline V gene has CDR1 MNHEY and CDR2 SVGAGI. CDR3 length: 15 amino acids. The CDR3 DNA sequence: TGTGCCAGCAGTTACTCGGGGGGTAGCAATCAGCCCCAGCATTTT. Its protein product is CASSYSGGSNQPQHF.

As regards this clone: Other DNA sequences within the sample encode an identical CDR3. The chain links TRBV7-9 to TRBJ2-1; possible D gene TRBD1, 6 bases. CDR1 and CDR2 from the germline V gene are SEHNR and FQNEAQ (reference sequence). The CDR3 length is 15 residues. V was pared by 3 bases and J by 0 bases, with 9 bases between. CDR3 region: CASSFLGGSYNEQFF. The CDR3 nucleotides are TGTGCCAGCAGCTTTCTAGGGGGCTCCTACAATGAGCAGTTCTTC.

The CDR3 spells CASSFLRTGAYEQYF. CDR3 in DNA: TGTGCCAGCAGCTTCCTCCGGACAGGGGCCTACGAGCAGTACTTC. J is TRBJ2-7 and V is TRBV5-6; 9 bases agree with TRBD1. The CDR3 extends over 15 amino acids. Germline CDR1 and CDR2: SGHDT and YYEEEE. Unmatched junction bases numbered 5, after V lost 2 bases and J lost 2 bases.

The rearrangement links TRBV11-2 to TRBJ2-2; 11 nucleotides agree with TRBD2. V was clipped by 3 bases and J by 6 bases; unmatched bases: 6. Germline CDR1 reads SGHAT; CDR2 reads FQNNGV. The CDR3 length is 16 residues. The CDR3 bases are TGTGCCAGCAGCTTCCTTACTAGCGGGAGAGCCGGGGAGCTGTTTTTT. Encoded protein: CASSFLTSGRAGELFF.

This chain uses TRBV2 with TRBJ2-5, with D possibly TRBD2 on 5 matching bases. Trimming shortened V by 6 bases and J by 1 base, and 12 bases separated the two germline ends. This CDR3 has 14 amino acids. The germline V gene encodes CDR1 SNHLY and CDR2 FYNNEI. The DNA for the CDR3 is TGTGCCAGCAGGCAGGACTCACCCCAAGAGACCCAGTACTTC. Its protein product is CASRQDSPQETQYF.

The rearrangement uses TRBV5-4 and TRBJ1-1, with a possible D match to TRBD1 (5 bases). Trimming took 3 bases from V and 1 from J, leaving 16 bases between them. The germline CDR1 and CDR2 sequences are SGHNT and YYREEE (reference sequence). The CDR3 totals 16 residues. In nucleotides, the CDR3 is TGTGCCAGCAGCTCCGGGGGGTTCTTACCGAACACTGAAGCTTTCTTT. Protein product: CASSSGGFLPNTEAFF.

The chain combines TRBV19 with TRBJ2-2; D call uncertain. V was cut by 4 bases and J by 1 base, with 13 bases left in between. This CDR3 comprises 16 residues. CDR1 LNHDA and CDR2 SQIVND come from the germline V gene (reference sequence). The CDR3 loop reads CASSTLRPKNTGELFF. CDR3 coding DNA: TGTGCCAGTAGTACCCTTCGACCGAAGAACACCGGGGAGCTGTTTTTT.

This clone has a single count. This chain links TRBV5-6 with TRBJ2-1; a possible D gene is TRBD1 (6 bases). Germline assignment: CDR1 SGHDT and CDR2 YYEEEE. The germline V and J ends were trimmed by 0 bases and 7 bases, with 14 bases remaining between them. There are 15 residues in the CDR3. CDR3 sequence reads: CASSLVRDIGNEQFF. CDR3 coding DNA: TGTGCCAGCAGCTTGGTGAGGGACATAGGGAATGAGCAGTTCTTC.

This rearrangement joins TRBV6-6 to TRBJ2-7; 8 nucleotides match TRBD1. Germline trimming cut 5 bases from V and 4 bases from J; bases unmatched to any gene: 4. This CDR3 is 13 amino acids long. Germline lookup yields CDR1 MNHNY and CDR2 SVGAGI (reference sequence). CDR3 coding DNA: TGTGCCAGCAGTCAACAGGGGGTTTACGAGCAGTACTTC. Translated: CASSQQGVYEQYF.

The J gene is TRBJ1-5, the V gene TRBV7-8; 7 bases line up with TRBD1. The CDR3 runs to 16 residues. Trimming took 5 bases from V and 2 from J; bases not matched to a gene: 9. Germline lookup yields CDR1 SGHVS and CDR2 FQNEAQ. CDR3 in amino acids: CASSQTGRERNQPQHF. CDR3 coding DNA: TGTGCCAGCAGCCAGACAGGGAGGGAGCGCAATCAGCCCCAGCATTTT.

The chain couples TRBV7-3 to TRBJ1-5, with 7 bases identical to TRBD1. Germline V gene sequence: CDR1 SGHTA, CDR2 FQGTGA. Germline trimming cut 5 bases from V and 2 bases from J; bases unmatched to any gene: 6. The CDR3 has 15 amino acids. The CDR3 nucleotides are TGTGCCAGCAGCGTGACAGGGAGAGGCAATCAGCCCCAGCATTTT. It yields the protein CASSVTGRGNQPQHF.

The gene calls are TRBV19 and TRBJ2-7; perhaps TRBD1 as D (6 bases). The V and J ends lost 5 bases and 2 bases respectively, with 10 bases between them. The CDR3 is made up of 13 amino acids. CDR1 is LNHDA and CDR2 is SQIVND in the germline V gene (reference sequence). The CDR3 DNA is TGTGCCAGTAGTGCCCGGACAGCCTACGAGCAGTACTTC. It codes for CASSARTAYEQYF.

The genes are TRBV28 and TRBJ1-2, with no clear D. There are 15 residues in the CDR3. V lost 6 bases, J lost 0 bases, and 14 bases lay in between. CDR1 is MDHEN and CDR2 is SYDVKM in the germline V gene. The CDR3 loop is CASSPAGVTNYGYTF. The CDR3 DNA is TGTGCCAGCAGCCCCGCCGGGGTCACTAACTATGGCTACACCTTC.

The chain joins TRBV18 to TRBJ2-1, with TRBD1 as a possible D gene (6 bases). The CDR3 length is 14 residues. CDR1 and CDR2 (germline): KGHSH, LQKENI. The V end was cut by 4 bases, the J end by 4 bases, with 11 bases between. The CDR3 DNA is TGTGCCAGCTCACAAAACGACAGGTACAATGAGCAGTTCTTC. Amino acids: CASSQNDRYNEQFF.

This rearrangement joins TRBV30 to TRBJ2-1, with D possibly TRBD2 on 6 matching bases. The CDR3 contains 13 residues. Trimming stripped 5 bases from V and 8 bases from J, with 16 bases between. CDR1 is GTSNPN and CDR2 is SVGIG in the germline V gene (reference sequence). CDR3 loop: CAWAGTGKDEQFF. CDR3 bases: TGTGCCTGGGCCGGGACTGGAAAGGATGAGCAGTTCTTC.

The CDR3 bases are TGTGCCAGCAGCTTAGGACTCCGATCGAGCTCCTACGAGCAGTACTTC. Translated, it gives CASSLGLRSSSYEQYF. This chain joins TRBV7-9 and TRBJ2-7; D is uncertain. V gave up 1 base and J gave up 0 bases, with 13 bases separating them. From germline, CDR1 is SEHNR and CDR2 FQNEAQ (reference sequence). The CDR3 spans 16 residues. Variable domain in full (rest from reference TRBV7-9 and TRBJ2-7): DTGVSQNPRHKITKRGQNVTFRCDPISEHNRLYWYRQTLGQGPEFLTYFQNEAQLEKSRLLSDRFSAERPKGSFSTLEIQRTEQGDSAMYLCASSLGLRSSSYEQYFGPGTRLTVT.

The chain is built from TRBV14 and TRBJ1-6; D remains unclear. From germline, CDR1 is SGHDN and CDR2 FVKESK. The V and J ends lost 4 bases and 8 bases respectively, with 12 bases between them. The CDR3 extends over 14 amino acids. CDR3 in DNA: TGTGCCAGCAGCCTCCTCGTCTTGGATTCACCCCTCCACTTT. Its protein is CASSLLVLDSPLHF.

The CDR3 DNA reads TGTGCCAGCAGTCCCGGGGGGATGTGGATGAACACTGAAGCTTTCTTT. Translated: CASSPGGMWMNTEAFF. This chain joins TRBV2 and TRBJ1-1; D may be TRBD1 (5 bases). Trimming shortened V by 5 bases and J by 0 bases, and 16 bases separated the two germline ends. This CDR3 comprises 16 residues. CDR1 is SNHLY and CDR2 is FYNNEI in the germline V gene.

The chain uses TRBV11-2 and TRBJ1-2; D perhaps matches TRBD1 (6 bases). This CDR3 has 15 residues. The germline V and J ends were trimmed by 5 bases and 3 bases, with 16 bases remaining between them. Per the germline V gene, CDR1 is SGHAT and CDR2 is FQNNGV. The CDR3 sequence is CASSPELGGDYGYTF. The CDR3 region has the DNA TGTGCCAGCAGCCCAGAGCTGGGGGGCGACTATGGCTACACCTTC.

This clone was observed once. Different DNA sequences within this sample yield the same CDR3. This chain's CDR3 is CASSPFNSPLHF. In DNA, the CDR3 is TGTGCCAGCAGCCCCTTCAATTCACCCCTCCACTTT. The V and J genes are TRBV7-2 and TRBJ1-6; D gene unclear. The V gene's germline CDR1 is SGHTA and CDR2 FQGNSA. This CDR3 region has 12 residues. V lost 5 bases and J 7 bases, leaving 6 bases between the germline ends.

This chain links TRBV7-9 with TRBJ2-1; no definite D call. This CDR3 is 12 amino acids long. Germline CDR1 is SEHNR and CDR2 is FQNEAQ (reference sequence). The germline V and J ends were trimmed by 5 bases and 7 bases, with 9 bases remaining between them. The CDR3 loop reads CASSPGPNEQFF. The CDR3 DNA reads as TGTGCCAGCAGCCCAGGACCTAATGAGCAGTTCTTC.

The J gene is TRBJ2-5, the V gene TRBV10-2, with 14 positions matching TRBD2. J was trimmed by 5 bases and V by 5 bases; bases with no gene match: 10. The germline V gene encodes CDR1 WSHSY and CDR2 SAAADI. The CDR3 runs to 17 residues. CDR3 nucleotide sequence: TGCGCCAGCAGTCTTGGGACTAGCGGGGGTCGGGGGGAGACCCAGTACTTC. It is translated as CASSLGTSGGRGETQYF.

The V call is TRBV6-6, the J call TRBJ2-2, with 10 bases aligning to TRBD1. The CDR3 totals 14 residues. Germline V gives CDR1 MNHNY, CDR2 SVGAGI (reference sequence). Unmatched junction bases numbered 3, after V lost 6 bases and J lost 5 bases. The chain's CDR3 is CASRTGGPTGELFF. CDR3 coding DNA: TGTGCCAGCAGGACAGGGGGCCCTACCGGGGAGCTGTTTTTT.

V usage is TRBV29-1 and J usage is TRBJ2-1, with TRBD2 identical over 10 bases. Germline V lookup: CDR1 SQVTM, CDR2 ANQGSEA. The CDR3 runs to 16 residues. The V and J ends lost 4 bases and 0 bases, in that order; junction bases with no gene match: 6. The CDR3 DNA sequence: TGCAGCGTTGGGCGGACTAGCGGCCCCTCCTACAATGAGCAGTTCTTC. Its translation is CSVGRTSGPSYNEQFF.

The chain carries TRBV2 and TRBJ2-5, with 8 bases matching TRBD2. After removal of 2 bases from V and 1 base from J, the junction contained 6 bases not matched to a gene. The CDR3 sequence is 16 residues long. In germline, CDR1 is SNHLY, CDR2 FYNNEI. CDR3 DNA sequence: TGTGCCAGCAGTGAATCGGTAGCGGGGTCCCAAGAGACCCAGTACTTC. Its translation: CASSESVAGSQETQYF. Full variable domain (remainder filled in from reference TRBV2 and TRBJ2-5): EPEVTQTPSHQVTQMGQEVILRCVPISNHLYFYWYRQILGQKVEFLVSFYNNEISEKSEIFDDQFSVERPDGSNFTLKIRSTKLEDSAMYFCASSESVAGSQETQYFGPGTRLLVL.

This clone was observed a few times. The same CDR3 arises from other DNA sequences in this sample as well. J is TRBJ1-6 and V is TRBV7-9; D is undetermined. The germline V gene encodes CDR1 SEHNR and CDR2 FQNEAQ (reference sequence). V was shortened by 1 base and J by 7 bases, with 8 bases between the two germline ends. The CDR3 runs to 14 residues. CDR3: CASSLEGLNSPLHF. CDR3 bases: TGTGCCAGCAGCTTAGAGGGTCTCAATTCACCCCTCCACTTT.

In its sample, this clone was seen once. This chain joins TRBV2 and TRBJ2-4; D not resolved. V gave up 4 bases and J gave up 2 bases, with 15 bases separating them. The germline V gene encodes CDR1 SNHLY and CDR2 FYNNEI. The CDR3 has 16 amino acids. The CDR3 DNA reads as TGTGCCAGCAGTGCCTCCTCGGACCCGTCCAAAAACATTCAGTACTTC. As protein: CASSASSDPSKNIQYF.